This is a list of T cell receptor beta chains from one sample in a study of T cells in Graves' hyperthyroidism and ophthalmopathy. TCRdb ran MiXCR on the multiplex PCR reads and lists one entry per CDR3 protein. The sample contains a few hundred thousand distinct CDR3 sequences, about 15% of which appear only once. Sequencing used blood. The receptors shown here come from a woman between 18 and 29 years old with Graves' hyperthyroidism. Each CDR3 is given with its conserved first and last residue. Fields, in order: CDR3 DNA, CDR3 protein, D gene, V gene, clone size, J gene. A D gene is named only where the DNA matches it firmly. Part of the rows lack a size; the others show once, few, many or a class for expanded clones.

DNA: TGCGCCAGCAGCCAAGATATGGGGGGGCCGTACAATGAGCAGTTCTTC
CDR3: CASSQDMGGPYNEQFF
D: NA
V: TRBV4-1
size: NA
J: TRBJ2-1

DNA: TGTGCCACCAGGGCAGGGACAGGAACATCCTACGAGCAGTACTTC
CDR3: CATRAGTGTSYEQYF
D: TRBD1
V: TRBV24-1
size: many
J: TRBJ2-7

DNA: TGTGCCAGCAGCGTAGAGGGACATAGCTCCTACAATGAGCAGTTCTTC
CDR3: CASSVEGHSSYNEQFF
D: NA
V: TRBV9
size: few
J: TRBJ2-1

DNA: TGTGCCAGCAGGGCCGGCCCCCAAGAGACCCAGTACTTC
CDR3: CASRAGPQETQYF
D: NA
V: TRBV27
size: many
J: TRBJ2-5

DNA: TGTGCCAGCAGTTTATCGCGGCAGAACTCCTACGAGCAGTACTTC
CDR3: CASSLSRQNSYEQYF
D: NA
V: TRBV27
size: NA
J: TRBJ2-7

DNA: TGTGCCAGCAGCCGAGCCGATTGGGATCATTCACCCCTCCACTTT
CDR3: CASSRADWDHSPLHF
D: NA
V: TRBV14
size: many
J: TRBJ1-6

DNA: TGCAGTGCTTCCCGCGGGGCTAATGAAAAACTGTTTTTT
CDR3: CSASRGANEKLFF
D: NA
V: TRBV20-1
size: many
J: TRBJ1-4

DNA: TGTGCCACCAGTGATGGGAAACTAGCGGGAGCAGGCAATGAGCAGTTCTTC
CDR3: CATSDGKLAGAGNEQFF
D: TRBD2
V: TRBV24-1
size: many
J: TRBJ2-1

DNA: TGCAGTGCTAGAGGAATGGGGGGCGGGAGGGCCCCCTCCGAGCAGTACTTC
CDR3: CSARGMGGGRAPSEQYF
D: TRBD2
V: TRBV20-1
size: few
J: TRBJ2-7

DNA: TGTGCCAGCAGCCGAGGCGCGGAGGGCTACACCTTC
CDR3: CASSRGAEGYTF
D: NA
V: TRBV4-2
size: NA
J: TRBJ1-2

DNA: TGTGCCAGCACGGCGGGAGAAGTTCAGCAGTACTTC
CDR3: CASTAGEVQQYF
D: TRBD2
V: TRBV2
size: many
J: TRBJ2-7